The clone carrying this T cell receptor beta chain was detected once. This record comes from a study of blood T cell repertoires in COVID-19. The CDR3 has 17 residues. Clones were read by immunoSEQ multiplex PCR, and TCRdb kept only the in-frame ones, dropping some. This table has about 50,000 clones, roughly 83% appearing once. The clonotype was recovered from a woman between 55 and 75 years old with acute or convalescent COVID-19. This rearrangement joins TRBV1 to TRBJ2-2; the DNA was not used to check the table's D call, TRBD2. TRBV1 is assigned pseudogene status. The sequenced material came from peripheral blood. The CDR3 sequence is CTSSRAFWAGVGGELFF. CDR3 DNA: TGCACCAGCAGCCGGGCTTTTTGGGCGGGAGTTGGCGGGGAGCTGTTTTTT.